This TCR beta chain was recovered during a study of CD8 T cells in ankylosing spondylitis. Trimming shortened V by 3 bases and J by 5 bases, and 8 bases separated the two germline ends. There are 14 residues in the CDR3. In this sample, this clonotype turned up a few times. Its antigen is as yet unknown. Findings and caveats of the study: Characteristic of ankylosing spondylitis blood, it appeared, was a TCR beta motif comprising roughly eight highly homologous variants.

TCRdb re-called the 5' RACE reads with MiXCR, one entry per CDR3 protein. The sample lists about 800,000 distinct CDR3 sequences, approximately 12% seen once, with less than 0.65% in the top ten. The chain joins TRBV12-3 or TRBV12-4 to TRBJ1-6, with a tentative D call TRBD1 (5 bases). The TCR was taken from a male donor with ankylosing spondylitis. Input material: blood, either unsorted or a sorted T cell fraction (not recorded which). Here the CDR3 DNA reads TGTGCCAGCAGTTTGAGACAGAATAATTCACCCCTCCACTTT. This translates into CASSLRQNNSPLHF.